This TCR beta chain was identified in a study of cytomegalovirus exposure and HLA in healthy donors. Whole-study results and caveats: Later analysis identified a missense DCLRE1C variant that was linked to TCR beta V- and J-gene trimming.

In regard to this clone: Its specificity is unknown.

PCR amplification relied on 60 Vbeta primers (plus 13 Jbeta primers). The assay was immunoSEQ multiplex PCR, and TCRdb's table has in-frame clones only and misses some. The sample has 150,000 to 200,000 clones; around three quarters are singletons. Germline V lookup: CDR1 SQVTM, CDR2 ANQGSEA. V trimming: 6 bases; J trimming: 7 bases; junction bases outside the gene matches: 6. The CDR3 runs 13 residues. The sample taken for sequencing was PBMCs. The receptor was derived from a woman aged 25 to 45 in good health and CMV-seropositive. This sequence joins TRBV29-1 and TRBJ1-4; 9 bases match TRBD1. This CDR3 reads CSVGQGGGEKLFF. Here the CDR3 DNA reads TGCAGCGTGGGACAGGGAGGGGGTGAAAAACTGTTTTTT.